Following are 6 T cell receptor beta chains from one sample sequenced in a study of siplizumab effects on memory and regulatory T cells. Sequencing used immunoSEQ multiplex PCR; TCRdb keeps in-frame clones, though not all of them. The data show tens of thousands of clones, with about 87% seen just once and 1.5% to 2% held by the top ten. The sample was Tregs sorted from blood. The receptors were sampled from a human donor in good health.

The J gene is TRBJ2-2, the V gene TRBV9; tentatively, D is TRBD2 (5 bases). The V gene lost 0 bases and the J gene lost 1 base, with 10 bases spanning the gap. The CDR3 spans 16 residues. Germline CDR1 SGDLS, CDR2 YYNGEE. The CDR3 region is CASSVGGLLNTGELFF. The CDR3 nucleotides are TGTGCCAGCAGCGTAGGCGGGCTTCTGAACACCGGGGAGCTGTTTTTT.

The chain carries TRBV7-2 and TRBJ2-7; 7 nucleotides line up with TRBD1. The CDR3 extends over 14 amino acids. V lost 3 bases and J lost 5; bases outside the gene matches: 7. CDR1 and CDR2 (germline): SGHTA, FQGNSA. CDR3 DNA sequence: TGTGCCAGCAGCTTTCGACAGGGAAGAAACGAGCAGTACTTC. Translation: CASSFRQGRNEQYF.

The chain has TRBV5-8 and TRBJ2-5; D gene unclear. CDR3 length equals 17 residues. The germline V and J ends were trimmed by 4 bases and 4 bases, with 23 bases remaining between them. Germline lookup yields CDR1 SGHTS and CDR2 YDEGEE. In nucleotides, the CDR3 is TGTGCCAGCAGCACAGAAGTAGCAGTTTCGATTGGAGAGACCCAGTACTTC. Residues: CASSTEVAVSIGETQYF.

The chain employs TRBV5-6 and TRBJ2-7, with D hard to call. Trimming took off 3 bases at V and 6 bases at J, with 10 bases between the two ends. The CDR3 is 12 residues long. The germline gives CDR1 SGHDT, CDR2 YYEEEE. The CDR3 region is CASSSITGEQYF. The CDR3 region has the DNA TGTGCCAGCAGCTCGATCACTGGCGAGCAGTACTTC.

The chain carries TRBV10-3 and TRBJ2-7; 13 bases are a match to TRBD2. CDR3 length equals 16 residues. The V gene end was trimmed by 10 bases and the J gene end by 4 bases; junction bases not matched to a gene: 13. The germline gives CDR1 ENHRY, CDR2 SYGVKD. The CDR3 region is CATQGLAGELRYEQYF. CDR3 sequence (DNA): TGTGCCACCCAAGGACTAGCGGGAGAATTGAGGTACGAGCAGTACTTC.

The chain combines TRBV29-1 with TRBJ2-3; D possibly corresponds to TRBD1 (5 bases). CDR1 and CDR2 (germline): SQVTM, ANQGSEA. Trimming stripped 4 bases from V and 3 bases from J, with 8 bases between. The CDR3 is 12 residues long. The CDR3 spells CSVGGWTDTQYF. As DNA, the CDR3 is TGCAGCGTTGGGGGCTGGACAGATACGCAGTATTTT.